This T cell receptor (beta chain) was recorded in a study of blood T cell repertoires in COVID-19 (TCRdb year 2020). General notes on the study: Samples from collaborators originated in the United States, Italy and Spain and spanned both the acute and convalescent phases of COVID-19. The material from the prospective study consisted of cDNA or gDNA derived from T cells, B-cell-depleted T cells, or PBMCs. Subjects who had been exposed to COVID-19, were actively infected with it, or had recovered from it provided the deeply sampled blood TCRbeta repertoires that made up the dataset. The repertoires were made available in a free public database intended to serve as a resource for research on the immune response to SARS-CoV-2. The samples were drawn from the first 160 participants of the ongoing ImmuneRACE study and from some 1,300 subjects provided by 6 global collaborators. Sample metadata almost always included a de-identified subject ID, COVID-19 status, age in years and sex. Where available, HLA class I and class II types were taken from metadata supplied by the sample provider and were not determined by assay-based typing.

Including cysteine and phenylalanine, the CDR3 has 15 amino acids. The only DNA kept is the CDR3, 45 bases in frame from the first base. Compared with germline, V lacks 7 bases and J lacks 2 bases; bases without a gene match: 11. CDR1 and CDR2 were assigned from the germline V gene as SGHRS and YFSETQ. TCRbeta CDR3 regions were amplified from genomic DNA using the immunoSEQ Assay, a bias-controlled multiplex PCR. As for the original processing: Within the assay, amplification of reference gene primers was used to estimate how many nucleated cells each sample contained. Sequence reads were collapsed and filtered to measure the absolute abundance of every unique TCRbeta CDR3 rearrangement. For each sample, productive Simpson clonality was calculated by taking the square root of Simpson's diversity index across productive rearrangements. Entries here come from immuneACCESS through TCRdb and include only in-frame sequences with V and J called. Some clones fail to appear in such tables; in the studies checked, an unresolved V gene covers under half of the shortfall, and the cause of the remainder is unknown. Clone size and the V and J calls come from that table; the DNA yielded D and trimming. The sample contains roughly 49,000 clones, over 65% of them found a single time. The ten largest clonotypes hold roughly 10% of the sample.

Paper-wide results and their limitations: The amount of clinical and demographic metadata varied by source and participant and was provided uncurated.

Whole blood was collected in K2EDTA tubes by collaborating institutions according to the institutions' own protocols. For TCRbeta analysis, collaborator samples were shipped as frozen whole blood, as isolated PBMCs, or as DNA extracted from either sample type. With regard to this clone: There is no known antigen for this receptor. No base-level quality is on record; no much larger clone is a single base apart.

This clonotype was obtained from a woman aged 65 to 85 with acute or convalescent COVID-19. Sequencing used peripheral blood. The receptor chain draws on TRBV5-1 and TRBJ1-1; 7 nucleotides in the junction match TRBD1. For the CDR3, the sequence is CASRNRDSLNTEAFF. The DNA is TGCGCCAGCCGAAATCGGGACAGCCTTAACACTGAAGCTTTCTTT. With all but the CDR3 taken from the reference TRBV5-1 and TRBJ1-1 genes, the full variable domain is: KAGVTQTPRYLIKTRGQQVTLSCSPISGHRSVSWYQQTPGQGLQFLFEYFSETQRNKGNFPGRFSGRQFSNSRSEMNVSTLELGDSALYLCASRNRDSLNTEAFFGQGTRLTVV.